These 24 T cell receptor beta chains came from one sample sequenced in a study of blood T cell repertoires in COVID-19. Sequenced by immunoSEQ multiplex PCR; TCRdb stores in-frame clones only, minus some. The sample consists of roughly 150,000 clones, approximately 91% of them appearing once. Sequenced sample: peripheral blood. These receptors were taken from a man between 18 and 35 years old with COVID-19, enrolled during active disease.

Regarding this clone: The same CDR3 can be traced to other DNA sequences in this sample. V gene TRBV28 combines with J gene TRBJ1-2, with a possible D match to TRBD1 (6 bases). The CDR3 is 13 amino acids. The germline V gene encodes CDR1 MDHEN and CDR2 SYDVKM. Trimming shortened V by 3 bases and J by 4 bases, and 9 bases separated the two germline ends. The CDR3 DNA reads as TGTGCCAGCAGTTTGGGACAACTCTATGGCTACACCTTC. Protein product: CASSLGQLYGYTF.

CDR3 coding DNA: TGCGCCAGCAGCTTCAGACGGGGGAACACTGAAGCTTTCTTT. It yields the protein CASSFRRGNTEAFF. V and J are TRBV5-1 and TRBJ1-1; D gene ambiguous. Germline V gene lookup returns CDR1 SGHRS and CDR2 YFSETQ. The CDR3 sequence is 14 residues long. Trimming shortened V by 2 bases and J by 1 base, and 9 bases separated the two germline ends.

This clone appeared once. This rearrangement joins TRBV24-1 to TRBJ2-2, with 8 bases fitting TRBD1. The CDR3 consists of 14 residues. Germline V gene sequence: CDR1 KGHDR, CDR2 SFDVKD. Trimming cost V 7 bases and J 2 bases; bases outside gene matches: 2. CDR3 sequence: CATSDRGNTGELFF. In DNA, the CDR3 is TGTGCCACCAGCGACAGGGGTAACACCGGGGAGCTGTTTTTT.

The chain links TRBV28 to TRBJ2-1; TRBD2 aligns across 15 bases. V lost 5 bases, J lost 5 bases, and 16 bases stayed unmatched. The CDR3 covers 20 residues. Germline loops: CDR1 MDHEN, CDR2 SYDVKM. The CDR3: CASSGSPGLAGGVWNNEQFF. In nucleotides, the CDR3 is TGTGCCAGCAGTGGATCCCCGGGACTAGCGGGAGGTGTATGGAACAATGAGCAGTTCTTC. Looking up the rest from reference TRBV28 and TRBJ2-1 gives the full variable domain: DVKVTQSSRYLVKRTGEKVFLECVQDMDHENMFWYRQDPGLGLRLIYFSYDVKMKEKGDIPEGYSVSREKKERFSLILESASTNQTSMYLCASSGSPGLAGGVWNNEQFFGPGTRLTVL.

The gene calls are TRBV5-1 and TRBJ2-2, with D hard to call. The CDR3 is 12 amino acids. The germline CDR1 and CDR2 sequences are SGHRS and YFSETQ. The V end lost 0 bases, the J end lost 6 bases, and 3 bases lay between the germline ends. The CDR3 region is CASSLVAGELFF. The CDR3 coding sequence is TGCGCCAGCAGCTTGGTAGCCGGGGAGCTGTTTTTT.

This clone came up a few times. J is TRBJ1-1 and V is TRBV7-9, with TRBD1 as a possible D gene (6 bases). This CDR3 has 14 amino acids. The germline V gene has CDR1 SEHNR and CDR2 FQNEAQ (reference sequence). Trimming left V 5 bases short and J 1 base short, with 11 bases between. The CDR3 is CASSLDRTNTEAFF. CDR3 nucleotide sequence: TGTGCCAGCAGCCTAGACAGGACGAACACTGAAGCTTTCTTT.

This clone is a singleton in its sample. This chain links TRBV12-3 or TRBV12-4 with TRBJ2-4; 7 positions match TRBD1. With V trimmed by 6 bases and J by 6 bases, 5 bases remained unmatched. This CDR3 has 13 amino acids. The chain's CDR3 is CASRVGDRNIQYF. The CDR3 nucleotides are TGTGCCAGCAGGGTGGGGGACAGAAACATTCAGTACTTC.

The rearrangement uses TRBV24-1 and TRBJ2-7; 8 positions match TRBD2. The CDR3 loop spans 13 amino acids. The V segment lost 3 bases and the J segment 9 bases; nucleotides outside the gene matches: 6. Per germline, CDR1 KGHDR and CDR2 SFDVKD. The CDR3 loop reads CATSDPGGLGQYF. CDR3 bases: TGTGCCACCAGTGATCCGGGAGGGTTAGGGCAGTACTTC.

The chain employs TRBV7-2 and TRBJ2-7, with 8 bases lining up with TRBD2. This CDR3 spans 15 amino acids. V was pared by 8 bases and J by 6 bases, with 15 bases of the junction left unmatched. Per the germline V gene, CDR1 is SGHTA and CDR2 is FQGNSA. The CDR3 spells CASALRSGSLIEQYF. CDR3 bases: TGTGCCAGCGCTTTACGGAGCGGGAGTTTAATCGAGCAGTACTTC.

The chain joins TRBV6-4 to TRBJ2-2; 13 nucleotides agree with TRBD2. The CDR3 is 20 residues long. V dropped 7 bases and J dropped 5; count of bases not matched to a gene: 19. Germline V gene data show CDR1 as MRHNA and CDR2 as SNTAGT. The CDR3 protein is CASTDSGTYGLAGVTGELFF. The DNA for the CDR3 is TGTGCCAGCACCGATTCGGGGACATACGGACTAGCGGGAGTAACCGGGGAGCTGTTTTTT.

This clone has a single count. V and J are TRBV29-1 and TRBJ2-1, with 10 bases identical to TRBD2. J was trimmed by 1 base and V by 4 bases; bases with no gene match: 10. Germline V CDR1 and CDR2: SQVTM, ANQGSEA. The CDR3 is made up of 17 amino acids. CDR3 protein: CSVVWLAGVGSYNEQFF. The DNA for the CDR3 is TGCAGCGTTGTCTGGCTAGCGGGAGTGGGGTCCTACAATGAGCAGTTCTTC.

A few counts support this clone. The gene calls are TRBV7-2 and TRBJ2-7; TRBD2 aligns across 11 bases. The CDR3 covers 16 residues. Germline trimming cut 5 bases from V and 4 bases from J; bases unmatched to any gene: 10. Germline V CDR1 and CDR2: SGHTA, FQGNSA. The DNA of the CDR3 is TGTGCCAGCAGCGTCAATAGCGGGAGGGGTTTATACGAGCAGTACTTC. Amino acid sequence: CASSVNSGRGLYEQYF.

The chain recombines TRBV7-2 with TRBJ2-3; D is unclear. V was pared by 3 bases and J by 4 bases, with 2 bases between. The V gene's germline CDR1 is SGHTA and CDR2 FQGNSA. This CDR3 spans 11 amino acids. CDR3 protein: CASSFADTQYF. The CDR3 DNA sequence: TGTGCCAGCAGCTTCGCAGATACGCAGTATTTT.

The gene calls are TRBV11-2 and TRBJ1-2, with unresolved D. The CDR3 covers 14 residues. V lost 1 base and J 6 bases, leaving 12 bases between the germline ends. Germline CDR1 is SGHAT and CDR2 is FQNNGV. The CDR3 bases are TGTGCCAGCAGCTTAGTTTTCCGTAGAGATGGCTACACCTTC. Protein: CASSLVFRRDGYTF.

V gene TRBV14 combines with J gene TRBJ2-7; 7 positions agree with TRBD2. There are 14 residues in the CDR3. Germline-derived CDR1 and CDR2 are SGHDN and FVKESK. After removal of 2 bases from V and 5 bases from J, the junction contained 6 bases not matched to a gene. The CDR3 coding sequence is TGTGCCAGCAGCCAATGGGCGGGAGTAGACGAGCAGTACTTC. Its translation: CASSQWAGVDEQYF. The whole variable domain, filled in from reference TRBV14 and TRBJ2-7, reads EAGVTQFPSHSVIEKGQTVTLRCDPISGHDNLYWYRRVMGKEIKFLLHFVKESKQDESGMPNNRFLAERTGGTYSTLKVQPAELEDSGVYFCASSQWAGVDEQYFGPGTRLTVT.

The genes are TRBV21-1 and TRBJ2-7; the table names TRBD2, a call not compared with the DNA. TRBV21-1 is a documented pseudogene. This CDR3 is built from 11 residues. CDR3 sequence (DNA): TGTGCCAGCAGCAGGGGAGTAGAGCAGTACTTC. It codes for CASSRGVEQYF.

The V gene is TRBV6-6, the J gene TRBJ2-3, with a possible D match to TRBD2 (5 bases). The CDR3 covers 15 residues. With 2 bases removed from V and 0 bases from J, the gap between germline ends came to 9 bases. Germline V gives CDR1 MNHNY, CDR2 SVGAGI (reference sequence). CDR3 in DNA: TGTGCCAGCAGTTACGCGGGCACTAGCACAGATACGCAGTATTTT. Amino acid sequence: CASSYAGTSTDTQYF.

The chain employs TRBV29-1 and TRBJ2-5, with 8 bases lining up with TRBD2. Per germline, CDR1 SQVTM and CDR2 ANQGSEA. The CDR3 spans 12 residues. Trimming cost V 5 bases and J 2 bases; bases outside gene matches: 1. The CDR3, as DNA: TGCAGCGTTTCTAGCGGGCAAGAGACCCAGTACTTC. Its translation is CSVSSGQETQYF.

The chain employs TRBV4-3 and TRBJ2-1, with 8 bases identical to TRBD1. The CDR3 is made up of 14 amino acids. Germline V lookup: CDR1 LGHNA, CDR2 YSLEER. V was clipped by 4 bases and J by 9 bases; unmatched bases: 8. CDR3 loop: CASSPSPTGVEQFF. CDR3 bases: TGCGCCAGCAGCCCTTCTCCGACAGGGGTTGAGCAGTTCTTC.

The chain combines TRBV3-1 (or the pseudogene TRBV3-2) with TRBJ2-7, with 7 bases that match TRBD2. CDR3 length: 14 amino acids. The V gene's germline CDR1 is LGHDT and CDR2 YNNKEL (reference sequence). With V trimmed by 3 bases and J by 2 bases, 4 bases remained unmatched. The CDR3 loop is CASSQASGTYEQYF. The CDR3, as DNA: TGTGCCAGCAGCCAGGCTAGCGGCACCTACGAGCAGTACTTC.

V and J are TRBV27 and TRBJ2-7; 16 bases line up with TRBD2. Germline V gene sequence: CDR1 MNHEY, CDR2 SMNVEV (reference sequence). J lost 0 bases, V lost 5 bases, and 4 bases had no gene match. This CDR3 comprises 17 residues. DNA for the CDR3: TGTGCCAGCAGTGGGACTAGCGGGAGGGTCTACTCCTACGAGCAGTACTTC. Translating gives CASSGTSGRVYSYEQYF.

A note on this clone: This specimen includes other DNA sequences encoding the same CDR3. For the CDR3, the DNA is TGTGCCAGCAGCGTAGGAACTAGCGGGAGCTACGAGCAGTACTTC. Translation: CASSVGTSGSYEQYF. The chain carries TRBV9 and TRBJ2-7; 11 positions match TRBD2. This CDR3 contains 15 residues. Germline lookup yields CDR1 SGDLS and CDR2 YYNGEE. The J segment lost 3 bases and the V segment lost 0 bases, leaving 2 bases of the junction unmatched.

With respect to this clone: Other DNA sequences from this sample encode an identical CDR3 as well. The gene calls are TRBV7-2 and TRBJ2-7; 11 positions match TRBD2. Germline values: CDR1 SGHTA, CDR2 FQGNSA. The CDR3 is made up of 15 amino acids. V lost 2 bases and J lost 1; bases outside the gene matches: 1. CDR3 region: CASSLSSGRSYEQYF. The CDR3 region has the DNA TGTGCCAGCAGCTTATCTAGCGGGAGGTCCTACGAGCAGTACTTC. Complete variable domain (other parts from reference TRBV7-2 and TRBJ2-7): GAGVSQSPSNKVTEKGKDVELRCDPISGHTALYWYRQSLGQGLEFLIYFQGNSAPDKSGLPSDRFSAERTGGSVSTLTIQRTQQEDSAVYLCASSLSSGRSYEQYFGPGTRLTVT.

This clone was seen only once. This chain uses TRBV7-2 with TRBJ1-6; D gene uncertain. The V end lost 3 bases, the J end lost 5 bases, and 2 bases lay between the germline ends. The CDR3 is 12 residues long. Germline CDR1 SGHTA, CDR2 FQGNSA. The CDR3 DNA is TGTGCCAGCAGCTTTAATAATTCACCCCTCCACTTT. This encodes CASSFNNSPLHF. The full variable domain, completed using reference TRBV7-2 and TRBJ1-6, is GAGVSQSPSNKVTEKGKDVELRCDPISGHTALYWYRQSLGQGLEFLIYFQGNSAPDKSGLPSDRFSAERTGGSVSTLTIQRTQQEDSAVYLCASSFNNSPLHFGNGTRLTVT.